One and the same sample provided the 5 T cell receptor beta chains below, sequenced in a study of T cells in Graves' hyperthyroidism and ophthalmopathy. Amplified TCR beta CDR3 regions came from RNA transcripts. Researchers ran a first-round RT-PCR on the TCR CDR3 using the HTBI primer set. MiXCR, applied by TCRdb to the multiplex PCR reads, yields one record per CDR3 protein. The data contain about 690,000 distinct CDR3 sequences, 15% to 20% of them singletons. Sequenced material: blood. These receptors were collected from a man aged 45-65 years with Graves' hyperthyroidism.

V is TRBV6-2 or TRBV6-3 and J is TRBJ1-5, with D possibly matching TRBD1 (5 bases). The CDR3 consists of 14 residues. The germline V gene has CDR1 MNHEY and CDR2 SVGEGT. The germline V and J ends were trimmed by 6 bases and 4 bases, with 13 bases remaining between them. The CDR3 reads CASRSTGGNQPQHF. DNA for the CDR3: TGTGCCAGCAGATCCACGGGGGGGAATCAGCCCCAGCATTTT.

This clonotype was detected ten times or more. This rearrangement joins TRBV28 to TRBJ2-3; maybe TRBD2 (5 bases). The CDR3 is 14 residues long. Trimming took off 2 bases at V and 4 bases at J, with 10 bases between the two ends. Germline CDR1 is MDHEN and CDR2 is SYDVKM. The CDR3 protein is CASSLSGSADTQYF. CDR3 coding DNA: TGTGCCAGCAGTTTAAGTGGGAGTGCAGATACGCAGTATTTT. Together with reference TRBV28 and TRBJ2-3, the CDR3 gives the full variable domain: DVKVTQSSRYLVKRTGEKVFLECVQDMDHENMFWYRQDPGLGLRLIYFSYDVKMKEKGDIPEGYSVSREKKERFSLILESASTNQTSMYLCASSLSGSADTQYFGPGTRLTVL.

The sample holds many counts of this clonotype. The CDR3 nucleotides read TGTGCCAGCAGTACCCGGACTAGCGGGAGGATCTACGAGCAGTACTTC. This codes for CASSTRTSGRIYEQYF. The gene calls are TRBV12-3 or TRBV12-4 and TRBJ2-7; 14 bases are a match to TRBD2. Germline trimming cut 5 bases from V and 3 bases from J; bases unmatched to any gene: 6. The CDR3 loop spans 16 amino acids.

This clonotype was found many times. V usage is TRBV28 and J usage is TRBJ2-4, with D maybe TRBD2 (5 bases). The V and J ends lost 5 bases and 4 bases respectively, with 18 bases between them. The germline CDR1 and CDR2 sequences are MDHEN and SYDVKM. The CDR3 is 16 amino acids. The CDR3 protein is CASSPPGVPTKNIQYF. CDR3 nucleotides: TGTGCCAGCAGTCCTCCCGGGGTCCCTACTAAAAACATTCAGTACTTC.

The chain joins TRBV7-9 to TRBJ2-1; TRBD1 is a possible D gene (5 bases). CDR1 is SEHNR, CDR2 FQNEAQ, per germline (reference sequence). The germline V and J ends were trimmed by 7 bases and 7 bases, with 11 bases remaining between them. The CDR3 spans 12 residues. CDR3 bases: TGTGCCAGCAACCTCAGGGCGAATGAGCAGTTCTTC. It codes for CASNLRANEQFF.